This T cell receptor beta chain was sequenced in a study of somatic mutations in cytotoxic T cells in rheumatoid arthritis. Study-wide findings and caveats: Measurement of CD8+ T-cell clonality revealed no significant difference between rheumatoid arthritis patients and age-matched healthy controls. Patients with rheumatoid arthritis, but not healthy controls, had CD8+ clonality that increased with age.

Only in-frame clones appear in the TCRdb table, and some are missing; sequencing was by immunoSEQ multiplex PCR. Of roughly 11,000 clones detected, around 70% appear once; the ten largest clones hold 9% to 10%. A word on this clone: No antigen is known for it.

Per germline, CDR1 SGHTA and CDR2 FQGNSA. The CDR3 runs to 14 residues. Trimming cost V 3 bases and J 2 bases, with 11 bases left between them. Flow cytometry served to check the purity of CD4+ and CD8+ cells, which were isolated by positive magnetic bead selection. The sample was CD8+ T cells sorted from blood. This sequence was found in a man aged 70 or older in good health. This sequence joins TRBV7-2 and TRBJ2-7; TRBD2 is a possible D gene (5 bases). CDR3 protein: CASSFSGITYEQYF. Here the CDR3 DNA reads TGTGCCAGCAGCTTCTCGGGGATAACCTACGAGCAGTACTTC.